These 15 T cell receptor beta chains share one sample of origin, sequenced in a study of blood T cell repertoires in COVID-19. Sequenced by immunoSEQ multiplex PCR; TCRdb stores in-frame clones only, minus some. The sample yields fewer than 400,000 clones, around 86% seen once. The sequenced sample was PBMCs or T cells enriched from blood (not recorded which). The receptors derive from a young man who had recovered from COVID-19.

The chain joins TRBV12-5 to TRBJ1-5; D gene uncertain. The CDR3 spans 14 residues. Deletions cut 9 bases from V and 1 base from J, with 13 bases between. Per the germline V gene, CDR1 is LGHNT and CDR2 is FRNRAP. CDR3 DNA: TGTGCTAGCGGGGTGGAGGTCAGCAATCAGCCCCAGCATTTT. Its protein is CASGVEVSNQPQHF.

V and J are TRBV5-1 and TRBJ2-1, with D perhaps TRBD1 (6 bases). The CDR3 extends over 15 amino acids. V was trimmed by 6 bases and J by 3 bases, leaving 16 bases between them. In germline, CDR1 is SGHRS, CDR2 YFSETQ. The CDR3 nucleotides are TGCGCCAGCACCCTCACTGGGGGCAGCTACAATGAGCAGTTCTTC. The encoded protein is CASTLTGGSYNEQFF. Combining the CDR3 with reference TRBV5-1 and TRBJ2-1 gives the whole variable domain KAGVTQTPRYLIKTRGQQVTLSCSPISGHRSVSWYQQTPGQGLQFLFEYFSETQRNKGNFPGRFSGRQFSNSRSEMNVSTLELGDSALYLCASTLTGGSYNEQFFGPGTRLTVL.

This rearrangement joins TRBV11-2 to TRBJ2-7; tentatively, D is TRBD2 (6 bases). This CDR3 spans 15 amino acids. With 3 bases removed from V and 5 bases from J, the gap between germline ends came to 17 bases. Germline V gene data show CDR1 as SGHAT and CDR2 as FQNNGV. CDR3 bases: TGTGCCAGCAGCTTGCTTCCTGGGAGGAGGGACGAGCAGTACTTC. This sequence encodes CASSLLPGRRDEQYF.

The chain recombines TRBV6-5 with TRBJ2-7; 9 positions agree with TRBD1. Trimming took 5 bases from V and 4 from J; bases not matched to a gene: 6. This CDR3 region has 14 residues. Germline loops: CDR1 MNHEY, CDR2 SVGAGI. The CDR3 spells CASSMGQGVYEQYF. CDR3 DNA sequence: TGTGCCAGCAGTATGGGACAGGGAGTATACGAGCAGTACTTC.

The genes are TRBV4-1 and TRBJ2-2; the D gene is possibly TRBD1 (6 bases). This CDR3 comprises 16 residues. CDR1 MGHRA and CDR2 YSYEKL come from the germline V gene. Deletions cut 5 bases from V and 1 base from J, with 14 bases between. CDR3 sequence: CASSGERGLNTGELFF. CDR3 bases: TGCGCCAGCAGCGGGGAGAGGGGGTTGAACACCGGGGAGCTGTTTTTT.

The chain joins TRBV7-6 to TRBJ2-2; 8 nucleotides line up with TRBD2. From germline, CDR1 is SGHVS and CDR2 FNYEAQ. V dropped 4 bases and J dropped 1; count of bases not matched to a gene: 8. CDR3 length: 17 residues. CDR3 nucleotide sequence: TGTGCCAGCAGCTCCCCGGGTAGCGGGATGAACACCGGGGAGCTGTTTTTT. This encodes CASSSPGSGMNTGELFF.

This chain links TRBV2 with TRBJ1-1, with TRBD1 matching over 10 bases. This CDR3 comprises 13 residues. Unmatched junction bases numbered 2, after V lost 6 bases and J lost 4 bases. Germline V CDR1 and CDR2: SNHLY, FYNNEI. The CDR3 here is CASSDRGLTEAFF. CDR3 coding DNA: TGTGCCAGCAGCGACAGGGGGCTCACTGAAGCTTTCTTT. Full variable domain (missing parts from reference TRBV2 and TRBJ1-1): EPEVTQTPSHQVTQMGQEVILRCVPISNHLYFYWYRQILGQKVEFLVSFYNNEISEKSEIFDDQFSVERPDGSNFTLKIRSTKLEDSAMYFCASSDRGLTEAFFGQGTRLTVV.

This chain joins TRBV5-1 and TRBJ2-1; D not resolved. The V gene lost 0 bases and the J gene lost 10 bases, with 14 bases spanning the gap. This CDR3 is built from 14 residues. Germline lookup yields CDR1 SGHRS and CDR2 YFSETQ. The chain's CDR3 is CASSLARVQNEQFF. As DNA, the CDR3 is TGCGCCAGCAGCTTGGCCCGGGTGCAAAACGAGCAGTTCTTC.

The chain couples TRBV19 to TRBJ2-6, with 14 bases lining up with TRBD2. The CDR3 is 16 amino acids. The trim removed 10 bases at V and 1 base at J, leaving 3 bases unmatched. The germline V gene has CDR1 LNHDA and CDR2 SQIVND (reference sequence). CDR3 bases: TGTGCCACCCGGACTAGCGGGAGGTCTGGGGCCAACGTCCTGACTTTC. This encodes CATRTSGRSGANVLTF. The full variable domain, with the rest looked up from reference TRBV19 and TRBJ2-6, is DGGITQSPKYLFRKEGQNVTLSCEQNLNHDAMYWYRQDPGQGLRLIYYSQIVNDFQKGDIAEGYSVSREKKESFPLTVTSAQKNPTAFYLCATRTSGRSGANVLTFGAGSRLTVL.

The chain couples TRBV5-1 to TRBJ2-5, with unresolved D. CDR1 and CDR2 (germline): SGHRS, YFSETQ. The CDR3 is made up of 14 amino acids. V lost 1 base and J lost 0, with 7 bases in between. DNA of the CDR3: TGCGCCAGCAGCTTGAGTCCGGACCAAGAGACCCAGTACTTC. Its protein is CASSLSPDQETQYF.

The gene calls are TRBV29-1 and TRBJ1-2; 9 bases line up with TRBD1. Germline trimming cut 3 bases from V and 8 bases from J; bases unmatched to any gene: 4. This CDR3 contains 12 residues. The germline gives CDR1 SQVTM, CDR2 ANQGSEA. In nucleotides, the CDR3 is TGCAGCGTTGAGGGGACAGGGACAGGCTACACCTTC. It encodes CSVEGTGTGYTF.

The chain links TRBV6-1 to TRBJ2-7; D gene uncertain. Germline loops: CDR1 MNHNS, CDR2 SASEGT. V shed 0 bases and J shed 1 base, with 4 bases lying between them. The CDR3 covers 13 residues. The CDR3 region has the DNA TGTGCCAGCAGTGAAGCCCGGTCCTACGAGCAGTACTTC. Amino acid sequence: CASSEARSYEQYF.

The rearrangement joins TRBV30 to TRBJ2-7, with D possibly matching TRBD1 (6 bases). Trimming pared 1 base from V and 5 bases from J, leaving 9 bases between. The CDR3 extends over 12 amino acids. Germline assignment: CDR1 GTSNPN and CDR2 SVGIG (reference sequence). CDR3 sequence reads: CAWSEQGHEQYF. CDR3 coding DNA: TGTGCCTGGAGTGAGCAGGGGCACGAGCAGTACTTC. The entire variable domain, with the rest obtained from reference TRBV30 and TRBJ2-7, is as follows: SQTIHQWPATLVQPVGSPLSLECTVEGTSNPNLYWYRQAAGRGLQLLFYSVGIGQISSEVPQNLSASRPQDRQFILSSKKLLLSDSGFYLCAWSEQGHEQYFGPGTRLTVT.

Here the CDR3 reads CASSLLVVNYEQYF. CDR3 in DNA: TGTGCCAGCAGCTTACTGGTAGTTAACTACGAGCAGTACTTC. The chain combines TRBV11-2 with TRBJ2-7; D unresolved. The CDR3 contains 14 residues. The V end was cut by 2 bases, the J end by 3 bases, with 11 bases between. The V gene's germline CDR1 is SGHAT and CDR2 FQNNGV.

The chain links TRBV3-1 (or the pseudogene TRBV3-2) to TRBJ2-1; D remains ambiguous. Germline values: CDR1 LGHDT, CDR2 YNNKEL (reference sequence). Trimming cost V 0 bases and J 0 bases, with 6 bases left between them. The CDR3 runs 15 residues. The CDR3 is CASSQDPSSYNEQFF. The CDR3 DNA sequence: TGTGCCAGCAGCCAAGACCCGAGCTCCTACAATGAGCAGTTCTTC.